These 30 T cell receptor beta chains came from one sample sequenced in a study of response to subunit inactivated influenza vaccine. TCRdb ran MiXCR on the RT-PCR reads and lists one entry per CDR3 protein. The table has 150,000 to 200,000 distinct CDR3 sequences, 12% seen once. This sample also appeared in a second study, on T cells expressing NK-cell markers. Per that paper: The authors generated TCR beta cDNA through 5'RACE template switching with UMIs.

The input for sequencing was CD8+ T cells sorted from PBMCs, taken 11 to 12 days after vaccination. These receptors originate from a man aged 50 or older who received an inactivated influenza vaccine.

This clonotype showed up just a few times. The chain recombines TRBV12-3 or TRBV12-4 with TRBJ2-3; 8 nucleotides agree with TRBD2. The CDR3 extends over 18 amino acids. J was trimmed by 5 bases and V by 5 bases; bases with no gene match: 18. This CDR3 is CASSSSGVVAGKQDTQYF. For the CDR3, the DNA is TGTGCCAGCAGTAGTTCCGGGGTGGTAGCGGGGAAACAAGATACGCAGTATTTT.

This chain links TRBV20-1 with TRBJ2-1; no reliable D call. There are 13 residues in the CDR3. V shed 1 base and J shed 3 bases, with 7 bases lying between them. The germline CDR1 and CDR2 sequences are DFQATT and SNEGSKA (reference sequence). The CDR3 here is CSARVGFYNEQFF. CDR3 in DNA: TGCAGTGCTAGAGTGGGTTTCTACAATGAGCAGTTCTTC.

At least ten counts were recorded for this clonotype. The chain uses TRBV6-2 or TRBV6-3 and TRBJ2-2; D ambiguous. The CDR3 sequence is 14 residues long. The V and J ends lost 6 bases and 1 base respectively, with 9 bases between them. Germline V gene data show CDR1 as MNHEY and CDR2 as SVGEGT. The CDR3 protein is CASSFTQNTGELFF. CDR3 nucleotides: TGTGCCAGCAGCTTCACACAGAACACCGGGGAGCTGTTTTTT.

The J gene is TRBJ2-1, the V gene TRBV27; 8 bases match TRBD1. This CDR3 has 13 amino acids. Germline V gene sequence: CDR1 MNHEY, CDR2 SMNVEV (reference sequence). Losses at the gene ends were 3 bases for V and 10 bases for J; bases not matched to a gene: 5. The CDR3, as DNA: TGTGCCAGCAGTTTTGACAGGGGCCTGGAGCAGTTCTTC. It specifies CASSFDRGLEQFF.

The V call is TRBV12-3 or TRBV12-4, the J call TRBJ2-3; 7 nucleotides line up with TRBD2. The CDR3 has 16 amino acids. Trimming cost V 0 bases and J 4 bases; bases outside gene matches: 7. This chain's CDR3 is CASSLALWEGPDTQYF. The CDR3 DNA sequence: TGTGCCAGCAGTTTAGCGCTTTGGGAGGGCCCAGATACGCAGTATTTT.

The CDR3 nucleotides read TGTGCCAGCAGTCTCTCTAGCGGGGGGGCCGATGAGACCCAGTACTTC. Its translation is CASSLSSGGADETQYF. The rearrangement uses TRBV28 and TRBJ2-5; 12 positions match TRBD2. Germline assignment: CDR1 MDHEN and CDR2 SYDVKM. V dropped 5 bases and J dropped 5; count of bases not matched to a gene: 9. The CDR3 consists of 16 residues.

At least ten counts were recorded for this clonotype. The genes are TRBV12-3 or TRBV12-4 and TRBJ2-1; 10 positions agree with TRBD1. V shed 1 base and J 6 bases; nucleotides not matched to a gene: 0. The CDR3 runs 14 residues. The CDR3 bases are TGTGCCAGCAGTTTAGGGACAGGGGGCAATGAGCAGTTCTTC. As protein: CASSLGTGGNEQFF.

This clonotype was counted between two and nine times. The chain couples TRBV6-4 to TRBJ2-3; D gene ambiguous. The CDR3 extends over 14 amino acids. CDR1 MRHNA and CDR2 SNTAGT come from the germline V gene. Trimming stripped 6 bases from V and 0 bases from J, with 10 bases between. CDR3 sequence: CASSERASTDTQYF. The CDR3 region has the DNA TGTGCCAGCAGCGAAAGGGCGAGCACAGATACGCAGTATTTT.

Note on this clonotype: The junction departs from the called germline gene at one end, perhaps through a read error. This sequence joins TRBV7-7 and TRBJ2-1; the D is unclear. The V gene's germline CDR1 is SSHAT and CDR2 FNYEAQ (reference sequence). The CDR3 has 13 residues. The CDR3 nucleotides read TGTGCTAGCAGCTTAAAGGCCTTCGGTGAGCAGTTCTTC. Residues: CASSLKAFGEQFF.

This clonotype was seen a few times. The rearrangement joins TRBV7-9 to TRBJ2-1; TRBD2 matches at 10 bases. V was clipped by 4 bases and J by 3 bases; unmatched bases: 6. The V gene's germline CDR1 is SEHNR and CDR2 FQNEAQ (reference sequence). The CDR3 totals 16 residues. The CDR3 here is CASSSSGGADYNEQFF. The CDR3 nucleotides read TGTGCCAGCAGCTCCAGCGGGGGGGCTGACTACAATGAGCAGTTCTTC.

The chain has TRBV5-8 and TRBJ2-7, with TRBD1 as a possible D gene (5 bases). In germline, CDR1 is SGHTS, CDR2 YDEGEE. CDR3 size: 14 residues. V lost 3 bases and J lost 2, with 12 bases in between. CDR3 sequence: CASSSTVSPYEQYF. The CDR3 DNA sequence: TGTGCCAGCAGCTCGACAGTGTCACCCTACGAGCAGTACTTC. Together with reference TRBV5-8 and TRBJ2-7, the CDR3 gives the full variable domain: EAGVTQSPTHLIKTRGQQATLRCSPISGHTSVYWYQQALGLGLQFLLWYDEGEERNRGNFPPRFSGRQFPNYSSELNVNALELEDSALYLCASSSTVSPYEQYFGPGTRLTVT.

This chain uses TRBV20-1 with TRBJ1-2, with 8 bases fitting TRBD1. The length of the CDR3 is 13 residues. The germline V gene encodes CDR1 DFQATT and CDR2 SNEGSKA (reference sequence). After removal of 6 bases from V and 5 bases from J, the junction contained 8 bases not matched to a gene. The CDR3 is CSAPDRVGYGYTF. CDR3 DNA sequence: TGCAGTGCCCCGGACAGGGTGGGATATGGCTACACCTTC.

At least ten counts were recorded for this clonotype. This chain links TRBV7-8 with TRBJ2-3; 7 bases align to TRBD2. Germline values: CDR1 SGHVS, CDR2 FQNEAQ. The CDR3 has 15 amino acids. Trimming cost V 5 bases and J 2 bases; bases outside gene matches: 7. The CDR3 nucleotides are TGTGCCAGCAGCCTCTGGGGGGGTATCACAGATACGCAGTATTTT. Its translation is CASSLWGGITDTQYF.

This clonotype has a count of ten or more. The rearrangement joins TRBV7-9 to TRBJ2-3; 8 bases align to TRBD1. CDR1 is SEHNR, CDR2 FQNEAQ, per germline (reference sequence). Trimming took 4 bases from V and 2 from J; bases not matched to a gene: 17. The CDR3 is 19 amino acids. The CDR3 nucleotides read TGTGCCAGCAGCTCCAGCCTGCTACAGGGGGACGAGAACACAGATACGCAGTATTTT. Protein product: CASSSSLLQGDENTDTQYF.

The table lists this clonotype with a few counts. The chain recombines TRBV20-1 with TRBJ2-7, with 11 bases fitting TRBD2. J lost 3 bases, V lost 0 bases, and 4 bases had no gene match. Germline CDR1 and CDR2: DFQATT and SNEGSKA (reference sequence). The length of the CDR3 is 15 residues. The CDR3 spells CSARDGTSGFYEQYF. The DNA for the CDR3 is TGCAGTGCTAGAGATGGGACTAGCGGATTCTACGAGCAGTACTTC.

This clonotype was counted between two and nine times. The chain has TRBV12-3 or TRBV12-4 and TRBJ2-7; D is possibly TRBD2 (5 bases). Trimming took 5 bases from V and 0 from J, leaving 14 bases between them. This CDR3 spans 15 amino acids. This CDR3 is CASSSNTGSSYEQYF. For the CDR3, the DNA is TGTGCCAGCAGTAGCAACACGGGAAGCTCCTACGAGCAGTACTTC.

The CDR3 region has the DNA TGCAGTGCTAGAGATCTACAGGGCATCGAGACCCAGTACTTC. As protein: CSARDLQGIETQYF. This chain links TRBV20-1 with TRBJ2-5; a possible D gene is TRBD1 (6 bases). From germline, CDR1 is DFQATT and CDR2 SNEGSKA (reference sequence). This CDR3 region has 14 residues. V lost 0 bases to trimming and J lost 5 bases, with 13 bases between them.

This clonotype has just a few counts. The chain combines TRBV6-2 or TRBV6-3 with TRBJ2-1, with a possible D match to TRBD1 (5 bases). With 2 bases removed from V and 6 bases from J, the gap between germline ends came to 11 bases. This CDR3 contains 14 residues. Germline CDR1 is MNHEY and CDR2 is SVGEGT. The CDR3 loop reads CASSYRQGGNEQFF. DNA of the CDR3: TGTGCCAGCAGTTACAGGCAGGGTGGCAATGAGCAGTTCTTC.

CDR3 protein: CASSTDRNNEQFF. CDR3 nucleotide sequence: TGTGCCAGCAGTACGGACAGAAACAATGAGCAGTTCTTC. The chain couples TRBV28 to TRBJ2-1; D is perhaps TRBD1 (6 bases). The CDR3 has 13 amino acids. Per germline, CDR1 MDHEN and CDR2 SYDVKM. Trimming took 5 bases from V and 5 from J, leaving 10 bases between them. Full variable domain (rest looked up from reference TRBV28 and TRBJ2-1): DVKVTQSSRYLVKRTGEKVFLECVQDMDHENMFWYRQDPGLGLRLIYFSYDVKMKEKGDIPEGYSVSREKKERFSLILESASTNQTSMYLCASSTDRNNEQFFGPGTRLTVL.

The V call is TRBV4-3, the J call TRBJ1-2; D may be TRBD1 (6 bases). CDR3 length: 14 amino acids. V dropped 0 bases and J dropped 9 bases, with 14 bases sitting between them. The germline V gene has CDR1 LGHNA and CDR2 YSLEER. This chain's CDR3 is CASSQDPGQSSYTF. The CDR3 region has the DNA TGCGCCAGCAGCCAAGATCCCGGACAGAGCAGCTACACCTTC.

The chain has TRBV12-3 or TRBV12-4 and TRBJ2-7, with D possibly TRBD2 on 6 matching bases. The CDR3 extends over 14 amino acids. The V end lost 10 bases, the J end lost 6 bases, and 22 bases lay between the germline ends. CDR3 amino acids: CATRTPWGGIEQYF. DNA of the CDR3: TGTGCCACCAGAACCCCCTGGGGCGGGATCGAGCAGTACTTC.

This clonotype was seen a few times. V is TRBV10-3 and J is TRBJ2-7; 12 bases align to TRBD2. The V gene end was trimmed by 2 bases and the J gene end by 2 bases; junction bases not matched to a gene: 4. This CDR3 comprises 16 residues. CDR1 and CDR2 from the germline V gene are ENHRY and SYGVKD. The CDR3 loop is CAISEITSGRPYEQYF. In nucleotides, the CDR3 is TGTGCCATCAGTGAGATTACTAGCGGGAGGCCCTACGAGCAGTACTTC.

This clonotype has only a few counts. For the CDR3, the DNA is TGCAGTGCTAGCGGCTGGACTAGCGGGAGTGGAAATGAGCAGTTCTTC. Protein sequence: CSASGWTSGSGNEQFF. The chain recombines TRBV20-1 with TRBJ2-1; 13 positions agree with TRBD2. This CDR3 comprises 16 residues. After removal of 3 bases from V and 7 bases from J, the junction contained 9 bases not matched to a gene. CDR1 and CDR2 from the germline V gene are DFQATT and SNEGSKA (reference sequence).

This clonotype was observed at least ten times. The chain joins TRBV7-8 to TRBJ2-5, with 9 bases fitting TRBD2. V dropped 0 bases and J dropped 1; count of bases not matched to a gene: 3. CDR1 and CDR2 (germline): SGHVS, FQNEAQ. The CDR3 covers 16 residues. The CDR3 DNA reads TGTGCCAGCAGCTTAGCGGGGACTAGCACCCAAGAGACCCAGTACTTC. Its protein is CASSLAGTSTQETQYF.

This clonotype appeared many times. This chain uses TRBV7-2 with TRBJ2-7; TRBD2 matches at 11 bases. Germline values: CDR1 SGHTA, CDR2 FQGNSA. This CDR3 is built from 15 residues. The J segment lost 8 bases and the V segment lost 4 bases, leaving 10 bases of the junction unmatched. For the CDR3, the DNA is TGTGCCAGCAGCTACCCTAGCGGGAGGAGTACGCAGCAGTACTTC. Protein sequence: CASSYPSGRSTQQYF.

The sample holds many counts of this clonotype. The gene calls are TRBV2 and TRBJ2-1, with D perhaps assigned TRBD1 or TRBD2 (6 bases each). Trimming cost V 3 bases and J 5 bases, with 17 bases left between them. CDR1 is SNHLY, CDR2 FYNNEI, per germline. CDR3 length: 16 amino acids. The CDR3 loop reads CASSESRGRLDNEQFF. The CDR3 DNA reads as TGTGCCAGCAGTGAGAGCCGGGGGCGGCTTGACAATGAGCAGTTCTTC.

The count of this clonotype is one. The chain joins TRBV14 to TRBJ2-4, with 8 bases lining up with TRBD2. Germline V gene data show CDR1 as SGHDN and CDR2 as FVKESK. This CDR3 has 14 amino acids. Trimming removed 1 base from V and 10 bases from J; junction bases left unmatched: 6. The CDR3 region is CASSQAREGIIQYF. The CDR3 DNA reads as TGTGCCAGCAGCCAAGCCCGGGAGGGCATAATTCAGTACTTC.

This clonotype was seen a few times. A read error may account for a junction end that differs from germline. The chain employs TRBV7-7 and TRBJ1-1; D unclear. Germline V lookup: CDR1 SSHAT, CDR2 FNYEAQ (reference sequence). The CDR3 consists of 14 residues. The CDR3 here is CASSPIRSNTEAFF. The CDR3 nucleotides are TGTGCTAGCAGCCCAATCCGGTCTAACACTGAAGCTTTCTTT.

This clonotype was seen many times. The chain has TRBV4-3 and TRBJ2-1; TRBD1 matches 7 bases. The length of the CDR3 is 16 residues. J gave up 0 bases and V 3 bases, and 5 bases lay outside the gene matches. CDR1 and CDR2 from the germline V gene are LGHNA and YSLEER. The CDR3 is CASSHLGQSSYNEQFF. In DNA form, the CDR3 reads TGCGCCAGCAGCCACTTGGGACAGAGCTCCTACAATGAGCAGTTCTTC.

This clonotype was found a few times. V and J are TRBV27 and TRBJ1-2; D gene ambiguous. The V gene's germline CDR1 is MNHEY and CDR2 SMNVEV (reference sequence). Trimming left V 0 bases short and J 5 bases short, with 10 bases between. The CDR3 has 14 residues. The CDR3 nucleotides are TGTGCCAGCAGTTTATCCAGGCATTTTTATGGCTACACCTTC. As protein: CASSLSRHFYGYTF.